This TCR beta chain was sequenced in a study of T cell responses to AZD1222 COVID-19 vaccine. Remarks on this clone: What it recognizes is unknown.

Profiling relied on immunoSEQ multiplex PCR, and the TCRdb table lists in-frame clones only, not all of them. The sample holds 110,000 to 150,000 clones; just over 90% are singletons and the top ten take about 1.9%. The CDR3 length is 11 residues. Germline CDR1 and CDR2: MNHEY and SVGAGI. Trimming shortened V by 7 bases and J by 4 bases, and 7 bases separated the two germline ends. Findings of the study overall: Only a handful of individuals given AZD1222 were seropositive at baseline. Two doses of AZD1222 preceded a rise in Spike-specific TCR breadth and depth. Donors in the cohort were predominantly white British and more often female, and clonal diversity was possibly underestimated. Regions left unmutated in variants are reportedly the target of nearly half of spike-specific TCRs.

Sample: peripheral blood, taken 28 days after the second AZD1222 dose. The chain employs TRBV6-5 and TRBJ1-2; D remains unclear. The clonotype was recovered from an adult who received the AZD1222 COVID-19 vaccine. CDR3: CASIGLYGYTF. CDR3 DNA sequence: TGTGCCAGCATCGGGCTCTATGGCTACACCTTC.